Presented here are 10 T cell receptor beta chains from one specimen sequenced in a study of cytomegalovirus exposure and HLA in healthy donors. This PCR relied on a set of 60 Vbeta primers and 13 Jbeta primers. Only in-frame clones appear in the TCRdb table, and some are missing; sequencing was by immunoSEQ multiplex PCR. This sample yields over 80,000 clones, of which 78% are seen a single time; about 3.3% belongs to the top ten. Sample: PBMCs. The source of these receptors is a woman aged 40 to 50 in good health and CMV-seronegative.

This clone was detected only a few times. The chain combines TRBV6-5 with TRBJ1-1; TRBD1 might be the D (6 bases). Trimming cost V 8 bases and J 0 bases, with 13 bases left between them. The CDR3 contains 14 residues. The V gene's germline CDR1 is MNHEY and CDR2 SVGAGI. CDR3 sequence reads: CASQFTGLNTEAFF. The CDR3 DNA is TGTGCCAGCCAGTTCACAGGGCTGAACACTGAAGCTTTCTTT.

The chain couples TRBV5-6 to TRBJ1-6; a weak D match, TRBD1 (5 bases). Trimming took 0 bases from V and 8 from J, leaving 18 bases between them. From germline, CDR1 is SGHDT and CDR2 YYEEEE. The CDR3 consists of 17 residues. Here the CDR3 reads CASSLARGGQQDSPLHF. The CDR3 DNA reads as TGTGCCAGCAGCTTGGCGCGGGGCGGGCAGCAGGATTCACCCCTCCACTTT.

V gene TRBV27 combines with J gene TRBJ2-1; a weak D match, TRBD2 (6 bases). With 6 bases removed from V and 4 bases from J, the gap between germline ends came to 10 bases. Germline V gives CDR1 MNHEY, CDR2 SMNVEV (reference sequence). The length of the CDR3 is 13 residues. CDR3 sequence reads: CASRGGRYNEQFF. CDR3 nucleotides: TGTGCCAGCAGGGGGGGTCGGTACAATGAGCAGTTCTTC.

The chain uses TRBV1 and TRBJ2-7; the listed D gene, TRBD2, was not tested against the DNA. TRBV1 is classified as a pseudogene. CDR3 length: 16 residues. The CDR3 loop is CTSSRYSKPRAYEQYF. The CDR3 nucleotides read TGCACCAGCAGCCGCTATTCGAAACCGAGGGCCTACGAGCAGTACTTC.

The CDR3 here is CASRSNQPQHF. CDR3 DNA: TGTGCCAGCCGGAGCAATCAGCCCCAGCATTTT. V usage is TRBV6-1 and J usage is TRBJ1-5; D ambiguous. With 8 bases removed from V and 1 base from J, the gap between germline ends came to 3 bases. The CDR3 totals 11 residues. CDR1 MNHNS and CDR2 SASEGT come from the germline V gene.

The V and J genes are TRBV18 and TRBJ2-7; 7 bases are a match to TRBD1. The CDR3 runs to 13 residues. V was pared by 2 bases and J by 7 bases, with 5 bases of the junction left unmatched. Germline CDR1 KGHSH, CDR2 LQKENI. The CDR3 DNA reads as TGTGCCAGCTCACCAGCAGGGGGTTGGGAGCAGTACTTC. Its translation: CASSPAGGWEQYF.

The chain recombines TRBV5-4 with TRBJ2-1, with D perhaps TRBD2 (6 bases). CDR3 size: 17 residues. Germline assignment: CDR1 SGHNT and CDR2 YYREEE (reference sequence). V was shortened by 0 bases and J by 2 bases, with 15 bases between the two germline ends. CDR3 nucleotide sequence: TGTGCCAGCAGCTTGGAACTTAGCGGACTTACCTACAATGAGCAGTTCTTC. It translates to CASSLELSGLTYNEQFF.

The chain employs TRBV7-9 and TRBJ2-1; D is undetermined. Germline-derived CDR1 and CDR2 are SEHNR and FQNEAQ (reference sequence). The CDR3 totals 14 residues. Trimming pared 7 bases from V and 9 bases from J, leaving 19 bases between. The CDR3 DNA reads TGTGCCAGCAACCTGCCCTTGGTAGAAGTTGAGCAGTTCTTC. Translating gives CASNLPLVEVEQFF.

This clone was recorded only once. The chain carries TRBV7-3 and TRBJ1-5, with 8 bases identical to TRBD1. The length of the CDR3 is 14 residues. V shed 2 bases, J shed 6 bases, and the junction held 3 bases outside the gene matches. Germline loops: CDR1 SGHTA, CDR2 FQGTGA. CDR3 sequence reads: CASSLWTGPQPQHF. Written as DNA, the CDR3 is TGTGCCAGCAGCTTATGGACAGGGCCTCAGCCCCAGCATTTT.

CDR3 nucleotide sequence: TGTGCCAGCACGGGGGGCAACAAGCACTATGGCTACACCTTC. Translated, it gives CASTGGNKHYGYTF. The chain has TRBV6-6 and TRBJ1-2; weak D call: TRBD1 (6 bases). Looked up from germline, CDR1 is MNHNY and CDR2 is SVGAGI (reference sequence). This CDR3 spans 14 amino acids. V gave up 7 bases and J gave up 3 bases, with 15 bases separating them.